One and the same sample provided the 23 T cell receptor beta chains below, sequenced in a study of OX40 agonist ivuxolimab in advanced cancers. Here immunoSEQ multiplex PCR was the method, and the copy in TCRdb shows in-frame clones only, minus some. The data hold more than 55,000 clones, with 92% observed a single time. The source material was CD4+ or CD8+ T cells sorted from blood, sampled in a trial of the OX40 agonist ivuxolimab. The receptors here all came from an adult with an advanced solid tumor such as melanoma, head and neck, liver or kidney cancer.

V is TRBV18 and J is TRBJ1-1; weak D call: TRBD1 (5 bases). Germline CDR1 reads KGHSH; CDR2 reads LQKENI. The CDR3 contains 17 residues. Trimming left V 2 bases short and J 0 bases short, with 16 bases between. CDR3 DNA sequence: TGTGCCAGCTCACCAATAACGGGGACGGAAATGAACACTGAAGCTTTCTTT. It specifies CASSPITGTEMNTEAFF.

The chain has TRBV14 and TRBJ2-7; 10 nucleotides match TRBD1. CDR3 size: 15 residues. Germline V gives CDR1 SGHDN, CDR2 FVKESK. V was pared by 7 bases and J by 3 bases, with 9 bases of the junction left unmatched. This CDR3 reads CASNPLWDRGYEQYF. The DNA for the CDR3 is TGTGCCAGCAACCCGTTGTGGGACAGGGGCTACGAGCAGTACTTC.

The CDR3, as DNA: TGTGCCAGCAGCCAGGACAGCGAGCTCGACGAGCAGTACTTC. This encodes CASSQDSELDEQYF. The genes are TRBV7-6 and TRBJ2-7; weak D call: TRBD1 (6 bases). CDR3 length: 14 residues. Germline V gene sequence: CDR1 SGHVS, CDR2 FNYEAQ. The ends were cut back, 5 bases at V and 5 bases at J, with 16 bases in the middle.

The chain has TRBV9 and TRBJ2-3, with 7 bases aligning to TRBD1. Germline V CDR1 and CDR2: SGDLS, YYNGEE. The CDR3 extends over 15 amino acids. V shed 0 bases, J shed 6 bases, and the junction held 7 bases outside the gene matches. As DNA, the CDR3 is TGTGCCAGCAGCGTAGCTGGGACAGTCGGGGATACGCAGTATTTT. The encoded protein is CASSVAGTVGDTQYF.

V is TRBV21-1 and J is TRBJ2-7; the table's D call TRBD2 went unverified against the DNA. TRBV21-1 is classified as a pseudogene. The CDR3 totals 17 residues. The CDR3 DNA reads TGTGCCAGCAGCAAAGTGGAACCGGGACTTATTTCCCACGAGCAGTACTTC. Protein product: CASSKVEPGLISHEQYF.

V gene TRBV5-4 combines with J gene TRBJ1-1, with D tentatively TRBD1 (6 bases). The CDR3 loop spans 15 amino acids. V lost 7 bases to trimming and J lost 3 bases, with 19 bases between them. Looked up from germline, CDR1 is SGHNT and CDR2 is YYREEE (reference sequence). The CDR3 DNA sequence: TGTGCCAGCGGAGGGGGTCGACAGGTCGACACTGAAGCTTTCTTT. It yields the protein CASGGGRQVDTEAFF.

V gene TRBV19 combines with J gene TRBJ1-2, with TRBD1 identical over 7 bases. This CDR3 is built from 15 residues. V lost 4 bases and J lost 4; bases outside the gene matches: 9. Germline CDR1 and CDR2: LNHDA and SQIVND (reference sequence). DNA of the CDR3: TGTGCCAGTAGTACCTGGGACAGCCAGATCTATGGCTACACCTTC. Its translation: CASSTWDSQIYGYTF. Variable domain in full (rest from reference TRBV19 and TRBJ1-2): DGGITQSPKYLFRKEGQNVTLSCEQNLNHDAMYWYRQDPGQGLRLIYYSQIVNDFQKGDIAEGYSVSREKKESFPLTVTSAQKNPTAFYLCASSTWDSQIYGYTFGSGTRLTVV.

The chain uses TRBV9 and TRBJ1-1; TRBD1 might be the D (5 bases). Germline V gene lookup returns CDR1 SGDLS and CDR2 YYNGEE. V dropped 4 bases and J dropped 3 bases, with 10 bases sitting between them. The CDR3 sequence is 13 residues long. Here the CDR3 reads CASSLGDHTEAFF. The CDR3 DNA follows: TGTGCCAGCAGCCTCGGGGACCACACTGAAGCTTTCTTT.

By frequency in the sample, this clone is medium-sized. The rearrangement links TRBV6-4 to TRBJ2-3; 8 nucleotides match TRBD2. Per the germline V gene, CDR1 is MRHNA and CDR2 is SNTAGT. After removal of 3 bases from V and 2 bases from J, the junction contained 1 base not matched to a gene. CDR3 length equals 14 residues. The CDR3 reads CASSERGDTDTQYF. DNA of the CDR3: TGTGCCAGCAGTGAGCGGGGGGACACAGATACGCAGTATTTT.

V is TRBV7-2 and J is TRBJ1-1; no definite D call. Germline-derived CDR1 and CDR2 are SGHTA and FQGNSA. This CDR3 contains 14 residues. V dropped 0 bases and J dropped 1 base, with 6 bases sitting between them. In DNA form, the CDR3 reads TGTGCCAGCAGCTTAGCATCCACGAACACTGAAGCTTTCTTT. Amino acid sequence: CASSLASTNTEAFF. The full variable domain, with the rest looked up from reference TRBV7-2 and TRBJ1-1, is GAGVSQSPSNKVTEKGKDVELRCDPISGHTALYWYRQSLGQGLEFLIYFQGNSAPDKSGLPSDRFSAERTGGSVSTLTIQRTQQEDSAVYLCASSLASTNTEAFFGQGTRLTVV.

The CDR3: CASSLPPGDEQFF. CDR3 in DNA: TGTGCCAGCAGCTTACCCCCCGGGGATGAGCAGTTCTTC. This chain joins TRBV7-9 and TRBJ2-1; tentative D call: TRBD2 (5 bases). V shed 2 bases and J shed 8 bases, with 10 bases lying between them. Germline V gives CDR1 SEHNR, CDR2 FQNEAQ (reference sequence). The CDR3 extends over 13 amino acids.

CDR3 loop: CASAGTSGRYEQYF. The DNA for the CDR3 is TGTGCCAGCGCGGGGACTAGCGGGAGGTACGAGCAGTACTTC. The rearrangement uses TRBV6-1 and TRBJ2-7; 15 bases line up with TRBD2. The V and J ends lost 8 bases and 4 bases, in that order; junction bases with no gene match: 3. The CDR3 totals 14 residues. CDR1 and CDR2 from the germline V gene are MNHNS and SASEGT.

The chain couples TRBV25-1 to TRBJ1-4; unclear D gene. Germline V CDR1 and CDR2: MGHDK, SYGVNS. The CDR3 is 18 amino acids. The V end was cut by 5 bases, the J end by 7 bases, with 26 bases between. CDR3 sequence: CASSQGNKVIAASEKLFF. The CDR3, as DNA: TGTGCCAGCAGTCAAGGGAATAAGGTGATAGCTGCCTCTGAAAAACTGTTTTTT.

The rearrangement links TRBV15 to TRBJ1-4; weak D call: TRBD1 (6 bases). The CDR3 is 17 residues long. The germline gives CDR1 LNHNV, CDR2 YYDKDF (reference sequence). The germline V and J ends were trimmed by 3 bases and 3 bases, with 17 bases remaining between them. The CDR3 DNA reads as TGTGCCACCAGCAGCGTAACGGAACAGGGTTCTAATGAAAAACTGTTTTTT. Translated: CATSSVTEQGSNEKLFF.

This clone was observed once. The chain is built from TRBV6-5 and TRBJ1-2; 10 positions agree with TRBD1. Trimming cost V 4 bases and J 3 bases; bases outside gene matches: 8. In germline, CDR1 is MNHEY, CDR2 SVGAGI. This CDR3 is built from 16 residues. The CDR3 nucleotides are TGTGCCAGCAGTTTAACGGGACAGGGGAGAGACTATGGCTACACCTTC. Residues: CASSLTGQGRDYGYTF.

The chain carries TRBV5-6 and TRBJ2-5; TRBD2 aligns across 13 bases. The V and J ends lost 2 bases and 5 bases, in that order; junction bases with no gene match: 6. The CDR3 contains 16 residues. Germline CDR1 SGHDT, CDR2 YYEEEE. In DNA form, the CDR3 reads TGTGCCAGCAGCTTTCCGGGACTAGCGGGATATGAGACCCAGTACTTC. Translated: CASSFPGLAGYETQYF.

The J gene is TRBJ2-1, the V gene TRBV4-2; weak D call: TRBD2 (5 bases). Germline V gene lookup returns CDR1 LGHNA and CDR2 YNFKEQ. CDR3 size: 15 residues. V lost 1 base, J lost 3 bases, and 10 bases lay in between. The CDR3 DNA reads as TGTGCCAGCAGCCAAGCCGAGGAGGTCTACAATGAGCAGTTCTTC. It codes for CASSQAEEVYNEQFF.

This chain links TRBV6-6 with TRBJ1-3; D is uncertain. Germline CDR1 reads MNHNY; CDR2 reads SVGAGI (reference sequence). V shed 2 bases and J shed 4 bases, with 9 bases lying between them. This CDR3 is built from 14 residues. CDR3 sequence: CASSYPGPGNTIYF. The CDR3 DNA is TGTGCCAGCAGTTACCCCGGCCCCGGAAACACCATATATTTT.

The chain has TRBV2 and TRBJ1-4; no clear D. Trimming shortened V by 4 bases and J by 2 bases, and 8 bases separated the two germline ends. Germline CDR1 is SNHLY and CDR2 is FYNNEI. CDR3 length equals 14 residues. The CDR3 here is CASSVGRTNEKLFF. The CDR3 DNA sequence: TGTGCCAGCAGTGTCGGGCGGACTAATGAAAAACTGTTTTTT.

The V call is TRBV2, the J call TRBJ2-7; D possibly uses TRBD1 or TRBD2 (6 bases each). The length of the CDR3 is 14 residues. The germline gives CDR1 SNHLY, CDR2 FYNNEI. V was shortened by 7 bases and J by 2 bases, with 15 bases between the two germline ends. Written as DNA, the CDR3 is TGTGCCAGCAACGGGGGCGAAGAAACCTACGAGCAGTACTTC. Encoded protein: CASNGGEETYEQYF.

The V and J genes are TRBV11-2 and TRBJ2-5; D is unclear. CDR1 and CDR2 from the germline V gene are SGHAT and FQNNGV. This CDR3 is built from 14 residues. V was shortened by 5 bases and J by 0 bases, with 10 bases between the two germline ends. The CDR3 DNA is TGTGCCAGCAGCCGAGACGGGTACCAAGAGACCCAGTACTTC. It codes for CASSRDGYQETQYF.

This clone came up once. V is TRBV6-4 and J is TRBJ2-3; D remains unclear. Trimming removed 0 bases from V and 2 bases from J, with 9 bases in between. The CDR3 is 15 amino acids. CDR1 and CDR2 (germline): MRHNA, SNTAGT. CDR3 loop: CASSDSRAVTDTQYF. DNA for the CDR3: TGTGCCAGCAGTGACTCAAGGGCAGTCACAGATACGCAGTATTTT.

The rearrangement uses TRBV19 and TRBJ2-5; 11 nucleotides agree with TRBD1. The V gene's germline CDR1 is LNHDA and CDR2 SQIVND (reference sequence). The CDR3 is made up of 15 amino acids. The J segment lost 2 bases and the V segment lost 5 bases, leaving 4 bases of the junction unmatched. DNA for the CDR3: TGTGCCAGTAGTCCGGACAGGGGGCGGCAAGAGACCCAGTACTTC. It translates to CASSPDRGRQETQYF.